The 9 T cell receptor beta chains reported below all come from one sample, sequenced in a study of shared clonotypes between healthy human individuals. TCRdb keeps only in-frame clones here, not all; method: immunoSEQ multiplex PCR. The top ten clones hold 13% of a sample with around 430,000 clones, about 85% of them seen once. Sequenced input: PBMCs. The receptors shown here come from a woman aged 40 to 50 in good health. Some clones in this sample may be carry-over from other donors' samples.

This chain connects TRBV9 to TRBJ2-3; 8 bases are a match to TRBD2. With V trimmed by 4 bases and J by 4 bases, 8 bases remained unmatched. The CDR3 runs 15 residues. Germline assignment: CDR1 SGDLS and CDR2 YYNGEE. DNA of the CDR3: TGTGCCAGCAGCCCGGGGGGGAACAGGGCAGATACGCAGTATTTT. This sequence encodes CASSPGGNRADTQYF.

The chain is built from TRBV7-3 and TRBJ2-7; 7 nucleotides align to TRBD1. In germline, CDR1 is SGHTA, CDR2 FQGTGA. This CDR3 contains 14 residues. V was clipped by 5 bases and J by 5 bases; unmatched bases: 9. The CDR3 DNA reads TGTGCCAGCAGCCGAGGGGGCCGTTTCCACGAGCAGTACTTC. Its translation is CASSRGGRFHEQYF.

The J gene is TRBJ2-1, the V gene TRBV15; tentatively, D is TRBD1 (5 bases). V lost 1 base and J 6 bases, leaving 16 bases between the germline ends. The CDR3 is 16 residues long. The germline V gene encodes CDR1 LNHNV and CDR2 YYDKDF (reference sequence). The CDR3 loop is CATSRGSKGARNEQFF. The CDR3 nucleotides are TGTGCCACCAGCAGAGGGTCGAAAGGGGCTCGCAATGAGCAGTTCTTC.

This clone was seen more than once but under ten times. Other DNA sequences in this specimen translate into the identical CDR3. This chain links TRBV7-2 with TRBJ2-7, with D unresolved. V lost 5 bases and J 3 bases, leaving 8 bases between the germline ends. Germline-derived CDR1 and CDR2 are SGHTA and FQGNSA. CDR3 size: 12 residues. CDR3 in DNA: TGTGCCAGCAGCCGTGACCGCTACGAGCAGTACTTC. It codes for CASSRDRYEQYF. The whole variable domain, remainder taken from reference TRBV7-2 and TRBJ2-7, is GAGVSQSPSNKVTEKGKDVELRCDPISGHTALYWYRQSLGQGLEFLIYFQGNSAPDKSGLPSDRFSAERTGGSVSTLTIQRTQQEDSAVYLCASSRDRYEQYFGPGTRLTVT.

The gene calls are TRBV19 and TRBJ2-7; no firm D call. Per the germline V gene, CDR1 is LNHDA and CDR2 is SQIVND (reference sequence). There are 13 residues in the CDR3. V was clipped by 3 bases and J by 6 bases, with 12 bases between them. The CDR3 coding sequence is TGTGCCAGTAGTATTGGTAACATCGGCGAGCAGTACTTC. Protein sequence: CASSIGNIGEQYF.

The V call is TRBV4-2, the J call TRBJ2-7; tentatively, D is TRBD1 (5 bases). This CDR3 comprises 16 residues. Germline CDR1 LGHNA, CDR2 YNFKEQ. V lost 1 base and J lost 3, with 16 bases in between. The CDR3 DNA reads TGTGCCAGCAGCCAAGGTCCGCAGGGTGTGGACTACGAGCAGTACTTC. Amino acids: CASSQGPQGVDYEQYF.

The CDR3 sequence: CASSLNGPNSGANVLTF. The CDR3 DNA follows: TGTGCCAGCAGCTTAAACGGGCCAAACTCTGGGGCCAACGTCCTGACTTTC. V and J are TRBV7-2 and TRBJ2-6; the D is unclear. Trimming removed 2 bases at V and 0 bases at J, with 11 bases between. The germline V gene encodes CDR1 SGHTA and CDR2 FQGNSA. This CDR3 region has 17 residues.

This clone was seen only once. V and J are TRBV19 and TRBJ1-1, with 10 nucleotides matching TRBD1. The CDR3 covers 11 residues. Germline CDR1 reads LNHDA; CDR2 reads SQIVND (reference sequence). V shed 10 bases and J 12 bases; nucleotides not matched to a gene: 8. Here the CDR3 DNA reads TGTGCCACCCTGAGGGGACAGGGGACTTTCTTT. This codes for CATLRGQGTFF.

This clone has a single count. The rearrangement links TRBV19 to TRBJ2-1; 9 bases are shared with TRBD2. Germline-derived CDR1 and CDR2 are LNHDA and SQIVND (reference sequence). Germline trimming cut 7 bases from V and 7 bases from J; bases unmatched to any gene: 11. The CDR3 covers 15 residues. CDR3 region: CASTGRGLAKNEQFF. In nucleotides, the CDR3 is TGTGCCAGTACCGGAAGAGGACTAGCGAAGAATGAGCAGTTCTTC. Full variable domain (rest looked up from reference TRBV19 and TRBJ2-1): DGGITQSPKYLFRKEGQNVTLSCEQNLNHDAMYWYRQDPGQGLRLIYYSQIVNDFQKGDIAEGYSVSREKKESFPLTVTSAQKNPTAFYLCASTGRGLAKNEQFFGPGTRLTVL.